Sequencing of this TCR beta chain was carried out in a study of cytomegalovirus exposure and HLA in healthy donors. General observations from the study: Many donors carried some public TCRs, although rarity characterized most TCR sequences. It was 150 to 200 TCR beta chains that were listed as cytomegalovirus-associated. The authors confirmed in vitro that a few CMV-associated chains were specific for CMV antigens. Within the approximately 120 validation repertoires, first-cohort TCR clusters tended to co-occur, according to a later analysis.

A note on this clone: The antigen is undetermined.

The data were produced by immunoSEQ multiplex PCR, yet TCRdb's version contains in-frame clones alone and is incomplete. This sample has about 110,000 clones, with 88% found just once. Trimming took off 4 bases at V and 5 bases at J, with 11 bases between the two ends. Germline CDR1 and CDR2: SQVTM and ANQGSEA. This CDR3 contains 12 residues. This chain uses TRBV29-1 with TRBJ2-5; D possibly corresponds to TRBD1 (5 bases). This receptor was taken from a woman aged 30 to 39 in good health and CMV-seropositive. The sample comprised PBMCs. This chain's CDR3 is CSVGGLGETQYF. For the CDR3, the DNA is TGCAGCGTTGGGGGCTTGGGGGAGACCCAGTACTTC.